These 2 T cell receptor beta chains were all obtained from the same sample, sequenced in a study of blood T cells in healthy people across ages. With a J-beta primer mix and a sample-barcoded 5' primer, a second PCR ran 7 to 11 cycles. TCRdb independently ran MiXCR on the 5' RACE reads; one entry per CDR3 protein. This sample has roughly 500,000 distinct CDR3 sequences, with 25% to 30% found just once. The sequencing sample was made of blood. The source of these receptors is a woman in her seventies in good health.

The J gene is TRBJ2-1, the V gene TRBV20-1; the match to TRBD2 covers 7 bases. The V gene's germline CDR1 is DFQATT and CDR2 SNEGSKA (reference sequence). The junction had 4 bases not matched to a gene; V was cut back by 1 base and J by 4 bases. This CDR3 region has 14 residues. The CDR3 reads CSARGTSSYNEQFF. CDR3 bases: TGCAGTGCTAGAGGGACTAGTTCGTACAATGAGCAGTTCTTC.

The chain joins TRBV6-1 to TRBJ1-5; 8 nucleotides align to TRBD1. V trimming: 10 bases; J trimming: 3 bases; junction bases outside the gene matches: 5. The CDR3 runs 13 residues. Germline V gene sequence: CDR1 MNHNS, CDR2 SASEGT. The CDR3 region is CATGQGYNQPQHF. The CDR3 bases are TGTGCCACCGGACAGGGTTACAATCAGCCCCAGCATTTT.